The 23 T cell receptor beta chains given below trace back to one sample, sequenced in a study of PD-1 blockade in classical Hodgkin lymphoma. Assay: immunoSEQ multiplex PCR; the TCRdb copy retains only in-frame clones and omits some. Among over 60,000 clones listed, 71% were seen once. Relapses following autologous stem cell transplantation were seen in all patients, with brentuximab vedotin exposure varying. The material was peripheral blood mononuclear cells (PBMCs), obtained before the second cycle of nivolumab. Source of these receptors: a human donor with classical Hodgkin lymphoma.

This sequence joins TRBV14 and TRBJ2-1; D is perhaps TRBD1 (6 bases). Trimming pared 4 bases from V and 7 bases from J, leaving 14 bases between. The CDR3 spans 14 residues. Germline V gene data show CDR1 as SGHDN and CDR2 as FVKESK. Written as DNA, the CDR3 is TGTGCCAGCAGCCCACGACAGGACCGGAATGAGCAGTTCTTC. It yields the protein CASSPRQDRNEQFF.

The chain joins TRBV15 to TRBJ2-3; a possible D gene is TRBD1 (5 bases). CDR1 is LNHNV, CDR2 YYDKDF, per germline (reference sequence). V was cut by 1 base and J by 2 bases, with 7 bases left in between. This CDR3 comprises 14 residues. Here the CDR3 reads CATSRAGNTDTQYF. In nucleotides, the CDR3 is TGTGCCACCAGCAGAGCAGGGAACACAGATACGCAGTATTTT.

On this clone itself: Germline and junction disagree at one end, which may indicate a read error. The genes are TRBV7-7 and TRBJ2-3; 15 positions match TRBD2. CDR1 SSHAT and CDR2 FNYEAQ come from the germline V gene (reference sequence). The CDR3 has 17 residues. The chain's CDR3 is CASSPGLAGGRTDTQYF. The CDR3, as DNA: TGTGCTAGCAGCCCGGGACTAGCGGGAGGAAGGACAGATACGCAGTATTTT.

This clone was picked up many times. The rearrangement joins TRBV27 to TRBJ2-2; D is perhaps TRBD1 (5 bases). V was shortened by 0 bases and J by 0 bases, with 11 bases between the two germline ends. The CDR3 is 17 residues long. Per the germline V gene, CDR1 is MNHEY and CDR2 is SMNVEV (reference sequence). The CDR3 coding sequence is TGTGCCAGCAGTTTATCACAGGCAGCAACGAACACCGGGGAGCTGTTTTTT. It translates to CASSLSQAATNTGELFF.

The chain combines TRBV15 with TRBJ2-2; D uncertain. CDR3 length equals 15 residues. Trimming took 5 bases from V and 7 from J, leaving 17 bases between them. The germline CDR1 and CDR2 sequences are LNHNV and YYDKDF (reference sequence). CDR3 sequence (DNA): TGTGCCACCAGCCTACGGGCCTCTGGGAACGGGGAGCTGTTTTTT. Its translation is CATSLRASGNGELFF. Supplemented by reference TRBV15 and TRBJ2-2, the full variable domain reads DAMVIQNPRYQVTQFGKPVTLSCSQTLNHNVMYWYQQKSSQAPKLLFHYYDKDFNNEADTPDNFQSRRPNTSFCFLDIRSPGLGDTAMYLCATSLRASGNGELFFGEGSRLTVL.

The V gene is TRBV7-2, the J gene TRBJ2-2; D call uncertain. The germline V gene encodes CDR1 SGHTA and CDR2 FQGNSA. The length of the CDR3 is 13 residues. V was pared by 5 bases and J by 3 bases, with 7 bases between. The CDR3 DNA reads TGTGCCAGCAGCCTTTCTTACACCGGGGAGCTGTTTTTT. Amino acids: CASSLSYTGELFF. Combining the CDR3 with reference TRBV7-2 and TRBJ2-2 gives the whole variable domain GAGVSQSPSNKVTEKGKDVELRCDPISGHTALYWYRQSLGQGLEFLIYFQGNSAPDKSGLPSDRFSAERTGGSVSTLTIQRTQQEDSAVYLCASSLSYTGELFFGEGSRLTVL.

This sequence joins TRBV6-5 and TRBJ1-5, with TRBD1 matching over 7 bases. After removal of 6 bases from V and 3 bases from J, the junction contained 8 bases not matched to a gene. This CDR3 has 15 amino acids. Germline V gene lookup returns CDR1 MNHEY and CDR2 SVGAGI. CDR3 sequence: CASSRTGKVNQPQHF. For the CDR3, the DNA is TGTGCCAGCAGCCGGACAGGCAAGGTCAATCAGCCCCAGCATTTT.

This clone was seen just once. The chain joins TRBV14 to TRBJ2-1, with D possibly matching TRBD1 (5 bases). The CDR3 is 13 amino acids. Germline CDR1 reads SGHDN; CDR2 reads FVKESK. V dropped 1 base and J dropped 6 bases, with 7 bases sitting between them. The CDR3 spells CASSQGQFNEQFF. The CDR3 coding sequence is TGTGCCAGCAGCCAAGGACAGTTCAATGAGCAGTTCTTC.

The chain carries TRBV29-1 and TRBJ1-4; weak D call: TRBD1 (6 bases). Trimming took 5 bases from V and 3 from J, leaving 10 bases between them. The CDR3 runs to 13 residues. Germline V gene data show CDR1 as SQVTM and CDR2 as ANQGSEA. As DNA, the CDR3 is TGCAGCGTTAAGACAGGATCTAATGAAAAACTGTTTTTT. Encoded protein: CSVKTGSNEKLFF.

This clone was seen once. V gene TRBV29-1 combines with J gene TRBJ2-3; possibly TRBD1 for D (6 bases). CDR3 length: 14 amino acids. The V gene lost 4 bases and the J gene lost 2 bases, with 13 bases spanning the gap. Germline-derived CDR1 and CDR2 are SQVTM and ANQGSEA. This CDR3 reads CSVVPTGYTDTQYF. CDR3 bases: TGCAGCGTTGTACCGACAGGTTACACAGATACGCAGTATTTT.

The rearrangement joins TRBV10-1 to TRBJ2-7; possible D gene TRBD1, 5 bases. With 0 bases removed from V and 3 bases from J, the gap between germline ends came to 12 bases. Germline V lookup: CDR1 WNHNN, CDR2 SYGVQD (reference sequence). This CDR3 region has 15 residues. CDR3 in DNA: TGCGCCAGCAGTGAGTCTCCAGGGAACCACTACGAGCAGTACTTC. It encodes CASSESPGNHYEQYF.

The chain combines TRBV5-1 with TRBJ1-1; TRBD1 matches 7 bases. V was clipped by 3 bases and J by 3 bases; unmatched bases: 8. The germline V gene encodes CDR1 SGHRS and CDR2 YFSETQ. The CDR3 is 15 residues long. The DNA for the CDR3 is TGCGCCAGCAGCTACTCCCCGGGACAGCACACTGAAGCTTTCTTT. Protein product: CASSYSPGQHTEAFF.

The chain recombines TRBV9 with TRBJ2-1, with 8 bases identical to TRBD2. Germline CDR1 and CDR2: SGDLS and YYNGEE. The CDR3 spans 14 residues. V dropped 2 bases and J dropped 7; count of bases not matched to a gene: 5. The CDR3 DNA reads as TGTGCCAGCAGCGTCTCGGGAGGGTGGAATGAGCAGTTCTTC. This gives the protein CASSVSGGWNEQFF.

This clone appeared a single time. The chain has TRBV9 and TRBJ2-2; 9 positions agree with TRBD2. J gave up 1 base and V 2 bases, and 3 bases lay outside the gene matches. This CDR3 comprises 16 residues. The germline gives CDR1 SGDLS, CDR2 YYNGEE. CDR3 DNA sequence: TGTGCCAGCAGCGTGGCGACTAGCGGGAACACCGGGGAGCTGTTTTTT. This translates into CASSVATSGNTGELFF.

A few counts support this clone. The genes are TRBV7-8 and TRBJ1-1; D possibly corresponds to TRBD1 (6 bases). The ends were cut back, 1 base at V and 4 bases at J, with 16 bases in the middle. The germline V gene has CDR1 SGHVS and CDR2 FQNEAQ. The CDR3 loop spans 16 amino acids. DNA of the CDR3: TGTGCCAGCAGCTTAGTAAACAGGAGGGGGTCCACTGAAGCTTTCTTT. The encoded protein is CASSLVNRRGSTEAFF.

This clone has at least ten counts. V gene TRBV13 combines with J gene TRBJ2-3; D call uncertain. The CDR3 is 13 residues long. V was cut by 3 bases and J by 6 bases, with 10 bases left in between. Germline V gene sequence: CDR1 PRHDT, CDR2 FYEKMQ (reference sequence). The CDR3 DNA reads TGTGCCAGCAGCTTCATTTTAGGGGATACGCAGTATTTT. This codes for CASSFILGDTQYF. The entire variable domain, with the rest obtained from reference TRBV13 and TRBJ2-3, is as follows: AAGVIQSPRHLIKEKRETATLKCYPIPRHDTVYWYQQGPGQDPQFLISFYEKMQSDKGSIPDRFSAQQFSDYHSELNMSSLELGDSALYFCASSFILGDTQYFGPGTRLTVL.

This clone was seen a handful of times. The CDR3 sequence is CASSLGGGLNEQFF. The DNA for the CDR3 is TGTGCCAGCAGTCTCGGGGGGGGGCTCAATGAGCAGTTCTTC. The chain is built from TRBV2 and TRBJ2-1; 8 nucleotides match TRBD2. The V segment lost 5 bases and the J segment 6 bases; nucleotides outside the gene matches: 6. In germline, CDR1 is SNHLY, CDR2 FYNNEI. There are 14 residues in the CDR3.

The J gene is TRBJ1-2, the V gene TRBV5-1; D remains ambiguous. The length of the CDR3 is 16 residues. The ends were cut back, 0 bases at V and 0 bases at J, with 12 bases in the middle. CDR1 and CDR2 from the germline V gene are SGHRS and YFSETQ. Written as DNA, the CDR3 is TGCGCCAGCAGCTTGGACGGAGGGAAGTCTAACTATGGCTACACCTTC. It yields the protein CASSLDGGKSNYGYTF.

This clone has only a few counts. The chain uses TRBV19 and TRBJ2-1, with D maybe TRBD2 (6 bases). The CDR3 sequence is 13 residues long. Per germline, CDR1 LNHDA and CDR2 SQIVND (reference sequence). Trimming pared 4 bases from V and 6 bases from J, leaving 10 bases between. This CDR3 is CASSKTSVNEQFF. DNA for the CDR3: TGTGCCAGTAGTAAGACTAGTGTCAATGAGCAGTTCTTC.

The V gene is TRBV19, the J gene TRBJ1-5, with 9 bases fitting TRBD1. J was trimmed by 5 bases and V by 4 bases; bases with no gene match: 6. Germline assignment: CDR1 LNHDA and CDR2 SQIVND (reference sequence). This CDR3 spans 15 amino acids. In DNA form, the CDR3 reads TGTGCCAGTAGTACTTCGACAGGGGGGGATCAGCCCCAGCATTTT. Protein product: CASSTSTGGDQPQHF.

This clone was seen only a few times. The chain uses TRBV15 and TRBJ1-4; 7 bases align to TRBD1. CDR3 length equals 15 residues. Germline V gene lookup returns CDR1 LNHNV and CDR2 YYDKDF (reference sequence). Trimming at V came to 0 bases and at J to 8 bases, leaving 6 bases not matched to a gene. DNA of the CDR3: TGTGCCACCAGCAGAGATCAGGGGGTAAACGAAAAACTGTTTTTT. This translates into CATSRDQGVNEKLFF.

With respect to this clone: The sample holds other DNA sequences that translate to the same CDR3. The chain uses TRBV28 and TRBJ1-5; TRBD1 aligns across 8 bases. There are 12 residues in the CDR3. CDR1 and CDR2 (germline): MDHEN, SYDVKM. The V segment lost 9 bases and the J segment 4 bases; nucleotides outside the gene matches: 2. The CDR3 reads CASRTGNQPQHF. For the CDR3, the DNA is TGTGCCAGTAGGACAGGGAATCAGCCCCAGCATTTT.

CDR3 DNA sequence: TGTGCCTGGAGCTTTTGGTCGTTAACCTACGAGCAGTACTTC. Its translation: CAWSFWSLTYEQYF. The chain uses TRBV30 and TRBJ2-7; D not certain. The CDR3 length is 14 residues. Germline values: CDR1 GTSNPN, CDR2 SVGIG (reference sequence). Trimming cost V 3 bases and J 2 bases, with 14 bases left between them.